Listed below are T cell receptor beta chains from one sample, sequenced in a study of metastatic and nonmetastatic thyroid tumors. TCRdb reprocessed the PCR reads via MiXCR. The table includes 15,000 or so clones, under 30% detected once. The specimen sequenced was adjacent normal tissue. These TCRs come from a female donor with papillary thyroid cancer or a benign thyroid nodule (not recorded which). Some clones in this sample may be carry-over from other donors' samples. The CDR3 runs from the conserved cysteine through the conserved F or W. A D gene is named only where the DNA matches it firmly. Clone size is stated in some rows and not others, as once, few, many or a class when expanded.

D gene	J gene	V gene	clone size	CDR3 protein	CDR3 DNA
.	TRBJ2-6	TRBV27	few	CASSRRSSGANVLTF	TGTGCCAGCAGCCGCCGGAGCTCTGGGGCCAACGTCCTGACTTTC
.	TRBJ2-1	TRBV7-8	few	CASSSTTASSYNEQFF	TGTGCCAGCAGCTCAACGACAGCAAGCTCCTACAATGAGCAGTTCTTC
.	TRBJ1-2	TRBV9	.	CASSADGRRGYGYTF	TGTGCCAGCAGCGCTGACGGACGTAGAGGCTATGGCTACACCTTC
.	TRBJ1-2	TRBV30	.	CAWSSTGISGYTF	TGTGCCTGGAGTAGTACGGGGATTAGTGGCTACACCTTC
.	TRBJ2-3	TRBV6-2/TRBV6-3	few	CASSFETPTDTQYF	TGTGCCAGCAGTTTCGAAACCCCCACAGATACGCAGTATTTT
.	TRBJ2-5	TRBV6-1	.	CASSTGYQETQYF	TGTGCCAGCAGTACCGGCTACCAAGAGACCCAGTACTTC
.	TRBJ1-1	TRBV11-2	few	CASARTENTEAFF	TGTGCCAGCGCTCGGACGGAGAACACTGAAGCTTTCTTT
.	TRBJ2-7	TRBV11-1	.	CASRRGRTVDGEQYF	TGTGCCAGCAGGCGAGGACGGACAGTAGATGGGGAGCAGTACTTC
TRBD2	TRBJ2-1	TRBV6-1	few	CASSEGWWAGGSYNEQFF	TGTGCCAGCAGTGAGGGGTGGTGGGCGGGGGGCTCCTACAATGAGCAGTTCTTC
.	TRBJ2-2	TRBV10-3	.	CAIRGVGYTGELFF	TGTGCCATTCGGGGTGTGGGGTACACCGGGGAGCTGTTTTTT
.	TRBJ1-5	TRBV5-4	few	CASSLAGSQGRNQPQHF	TGTGCCAGCAGCTTGGCAGGGTCACAGGGAAGGAATCAGCCCCAGCATTTT
.	TRBJ2-7	TRBV11-2	few	CASSPRVGGSSYEQYF	TGTGCCAGCAGCCCTAGGGTTGGGGGGAGCTCCTACGAGCAGTACTTC